This T cell receptor (beta chain) was found in a study of cytomegalovirus exposure and HLA in healthy donors listed by TCRdb under 2017. In terms of the full investigation: An earlier analysis of roughly 570 of the donors reported 276 Gb of sequence data and 117 million unique TCR beta sequences obtained from some 200 million T cells. An early release that covered 640 HLA-typed donors contained about 300 gigabases of sequencing data and 80 million or so unique TCR sequences. Among the roughly 370 genotyped donors, around 81% belonged to the genetic ancestry cluster associated with self-reported Caucasian donors. The study was designed to test whether signatures of past pathogen exposure could be identified by cataloging public T cell receptors. The T cell repertoires of 550 to 850 subjects were profiled by immunosequencing and related to cytomegalovirus serostatus. In addition to the first cohort of 650 to 800 subjects, a separate validation cohort of approximately 130 different subjects was used. To predict cytomegalovirus infection status, the study combined high-throughput TCR immunosequencing, statistical association of individual TCRs with disease status, and machine learning. A later analysis re-analyzed previously published TCR beta repertoires from about 600 donors and added high-resolution HLA genotyping to study TCR occurrence patterns. Rather than drawing on any new phenotypic data, the later analysis identified candidate immune exposures from TCR beta sequences and the way those sequences occurred across donors. In an earlier analysis of over 550 of the donors, high-throughput TCR beta sequencing was used to judge whether each TCR beta V gene segment behaved as functional or pseudogenic. Donor age, sex, ethnicity and CMV serostatus were compiled together with the repertoire data. Genome-wide SNP genotypes for about three fifths of the roughly 700 donors were used in a later genetic analysis, which treated that subset as a discovery cohort. All discovery cohort repertoires had been generated using a single sequencing platform. Both class I and class II loci were covered by HLA typing, at four-digit resolution. The number of donors typed differed by locus, with roughly 620-630 for A, B, C, DRB1 and DQB1, roughly 550 for DQA1, under 610 for DPA1, and around 430 for DPB1. Because of strong linkage in the cohort, 4 to 6 DR-DQ haplotypes were treated as single units for association and clustering. Among roughly 370 genotyped donors of the cohort, an average of about 240,000 unique TCR beta nucleotide sequences were sequenced per donor, roughly a sixth of them non-productive. The paper's findings and limits, for the study overall: At a false discovery rate of 0.05, a later analysis linked fewer than 20,000 TCR beta sequences to specific HLA alleles. A few of the identified cytomegalovirus-associated TCR beta chains were confirmed in vitro to be specific for cytomegalovirus antigens. A later analysis found that HLA-associated TCR beta chains were more clonally expanded and had lower generation probabilities than equally common non-associated chains. Over 15 rarely observed V segments, including chromosome 9 orphons, were excluded from the earlier analysis of approximately 600 of the donors because counts were too low. Some IMGT-functional V segments, including TRBV6-2 and TRBV6-3, could not be distinguished by the 87-base-pair reads and were therefore excluded. In an earlier analysis of some 540 of the donors, most TCR beta V segments appeared in productive rearrangements about 87% or about 30% of the time, broadly matching IMGT annotations. A later analysis reported that several top co-occurrence clusters appeared linked to parvovirus B19, influenza, CMV and Epstein-Barr virus. The sequencing pipeline was judged likely to have produced a cluster of highly shared sequence variants as a technical artifact. In a later genetic analysis, a missense DCLRE1C variant was associated with V-gene and J-gene trimming of TCR beta chains, and the association was replicated in an independent cohort. According to a later analysis, TCR association rates differed among HLA loci, with DRB1 alleles showing the most associated TCRs and HLA-C alleles showing the fewest. While some public TCRs were present in many individuals, most TCR sequences turned up only very rarely across donors. The study listed over 150 TCR beta chains as associated with cytomegalovirus. Linkage disequilibrium might explain the correlated functional status among segregating V segments, but an unknown experimental factor could not be ruled out. Because HLA typing was unavailable for some donors at each locus, only the typed subset was used in association tests. Most CMV-associated TCR beta chains appeared to be HLA-restricted in a later analysis, and the HLA associations seemed to be driven largely by CMV exposure. Assigning TCR associations to individual alleles was difficult when HLA alleles, especially DR and DQ, strongly co-occurred. In a later genetic analysis, fewer N-insertions in productive TCRs were reported among donors in an Asian-associated ancestry cluster than the 666-donor mean. The classifier was reported to diagnose cytomegalovirus status with high specificity and sensitivity in both the original and validation cohorts. CMV serostatus was the only immune exposure information available for the cohort. A further reported finding was that TCR beta sequences accurately predicted the HLA-A and HLA-B alleles for most subjects in the first cohort. This cohort had only TCR beta chains sequenced, and the lack of alpha or paired-chain data limited which features could be detected. Roughly uniform sequencing depth across donors was assumed in presence/absence analyses, although this assumption may not hold. The authors suggested that the approach could potentially be extended to other disease states and immunological phenotypes.

The cohort consisted of some 670 healthy bone marrow donors. At the time of sampling, every cohort member was nominally healthy, though immune exposures that went unrecorded were likely present. The donor tested CMV seronegative, placing the donor among the 352 seronegative members of the cohort. A peripheral blood sample was provided by each donor, and peripheral blood mononuclear cells were used for TCR beta sequencing. Genomic DNA extraction from the blood cell samples was performed with the Qiagen DNeasy Blood Extraction Kit. Library construction relied on the immunoSEQ multiplex PCR assay. The multiplex PCR relied on a mix of 60 forward primers for TCR Vbeta segments and 13 reverse primers for TCR Jbeta segments. Amplification of the CDR3 region of rearranged TCR beta genes was performed with a multiplex PCR assay on genomic DNA. The Illumina HiSeq System was used to sequence the amplified TCR beta libraries as 87-base-pair reads. As for how the authors treated the data: In a later analysis, roughly 80 million unique TCR beta chains were counted across the approximately 640 repertoires, and approximately 11 million of these chains were shared by at least two donors. A nearest-neighbor algorithm error-corrected the raw reads and collapsed the reads into unique sequences, merging closely related sequences to remove PCR and sequencing errors. CDR3 sequences were aligned to IMGT reference sequences to assign V, D and J gene segments. For a sequence to be retained, a match of at least six nucleotides to both a V gene segment and a J gene segment was required. A rearrangement counted as productive if the CDR3 had no stop codons and remained in frame with V and J, and every other rearrangement counted as non-productive. CDR3 was defined by IMGT convention, running from the second conserved V-encoded cysteine to the conserved J-encoded phenylalanine. In an earlier analysis of roughly 580 of the donors, sequences lacking an unambiguous match to a single V gene segment were excluded. An earlier analysis of about 590 of the donors classified V segments as functional when productive rearrangements were above 56.7% and as segregating when the standard deviation between donors was above 5%. To diagnose cytomegalovirus status from the catalog of TCR beta chain sequences, a statistical classification framework was built. In a later analysis, V and J genes were assigned by comparing TCR nucleotide sequences against IMGT/GENE-DB human TR gene sequences. The TCRdist pipeline was used in a later analysis to assign CDR3 sequences and most-parsimonious VDJ recombination scenarios. In a later analysis, each TCR beta chain was defined by its CDR3 amino acid sequence together with its V-gene family, and reads without a unique V-gene family were excluded. In a later analysis, fewer than 650 highly shared, low-generation-probability nucleotide sequences were removed to address suspected cross-contamination and a sequencing artifact. In a later analysis, a clonal expansion index was calculated for each public chain from normalized within-repertoire ranks of inferred template counts. In a later analysis, generation probabilities were computed with a VDJ recombination model fitted to out-of-frame rearrangements, and the resulting probabilities were checked against IGoR. In a later analysis, TCR-TCR, TCR-HLA and TCR-CMV co-occurrence was scored with hypergeometric tests, and a repertoire-size bias correction was applied to TCR pairs. To estimate false discovery rates, a later analysis permuted the HLA or CMV assignments 20 times. In a later analysis, co-occurring TCRs were grouped with DBSCAN, and TCRdist sequence similarity was added when clustering was performed within HLA-allele-positive subsets. Co-occurrence clustering excluded repertoires with fewer than 30,000 or more than 120,000 public chains, plus five with anomalous nucleotide sharing. TCRdb took this table from immuneACCESS and kept in-frame rearrangements with V and J called. Such tables lack part of the clones; where checked against another copy, unresolved V genes explain under half of the gap, and the rest is unexplained. V and J calls and clone size are those listed in that table; D and trimming were worked out from the DNA. Here the sample has 75,000 to 95,000 clones; roughly 71% occur a single time. In total, the top ten clones hold about 2.9% of the sample.

A note on this clone: Its antigen has not been determined. Base qualities are not provided; no much larger clone lies one nucleotide away. The identical CDR3 is also encoded by other nucleotide sequences in the sample.

Looking up the germline V gene yields CDR1 LGHNA and CDR2 YSLEER. The CDR3 has 14 amino acids, counting the end cysteine and phenylalanine. Of all the DNA, just the CDR3 is kept, 42 bases in frame from base 1. V sheds 0 bases and J sheds 0 bases, leaving 4 bases between their ends. The TCR originated in a man in his fifties in good health and CMV-seronegative. The chain links TRBV4-3 with TRBJ2-3; no D gene call is confident. Material: PBMCs. Here the CDR3 is given as CASSQDTSTDTQYF. The nucleotides are TGCGCCAGCAGCCAAGACACTAGCACAGATACGCAGTATTTT.